One and the same sample provided the 7 T cell receptor beta chains below, sequenced in a study of Ad26.COV2.S vaccination and SARS-CoV-2 variants. Treatment denoted: around 19 received Ad26.COV2.S at low or high dose, single or two shots; about 5 received placebo; per-sample allocation not given. Day 63 after the first vaccine or placebo injection was the time point for sampling. Assay: immunoSEQ multiplex PCR; the TCRdb copy retains only in-frame clones and omits some. The sample contains about 680,000 clones, around 90% of which appear only once. The sequencing here drew on peripheral blood, taken in a trial of Ad26.COV2.S vaccine versus placebo. These receptors were taken from a person between 18 and 65 years old who received the Ad26.COV2.S COVID-19 vaccine or a placebo.

The gene calls are TRBV30 and TRBJ2-6; D is perhaps TRBD1 (6 bases). With 4 bases removed from V and 5 bases from J, the gap between germline ends came to 15 bases. The CDR3 is made up of 15 amino acids. Germline V lookup: CDR1 GTSNPN, CDR2 SVGIG (reference sequence). This chain's CDR3 is CAWTPMGARANVLTF. CDR3 DNA sequence: TGTGCCTGGACCCCCATGGGGGCTAGGGCCAACGTCCTGACTTTC.

The chain uses TRBV5-1 and TRBJ2-3; TRBD1 aligns across 8 bases. CDR1 SGHRS and CDR2 YFSETQ come from the germline V gene. This CDR3 spans 15 amino acids. Trimming at V came to 4 bases and at J to 2 bases, leaving 6 bases not matched to a gene. CDR3 amino acids: CASSRGTGVTDTQYF. CDR3 bases: TGCGCCAGCAGCAGAGGGACAGGAGTCACAGATACGCAGTATTTT.

The table lists this clone with a few counts. The chain links TRBV3-1 (or the pseudogene TRBV3-2) to TRBJ2-4; 10 nucleotides align to TRBD1. CDR1 is LGHDT and CDR2 is YNNKEL in the germline V gene (reference sequence). The CDR3 runs 17 residues. V lost 3 bases, J lost 1 base, and 6 bases stayed unmatched. In DNA, the CDR3 is TGTGCCAGCAGCCACCACGGGACAGGGGCGGCCAAAAACATTCAGTACTTC. Protein sequence: CASSHHGTGAAKNIQYF.

This clone was seen once. The chain joins TRBV25-1 to TRBJ1-4; a possible D gene is TRBD1 (6 bases). This CDR3 comprises 15 residues. V lost 5 bases to trimming and J lost 8 bases, with 18 bases between them. CDR1 and CDR2 from the germline V gene are MGHDK and SYGVNS. The CDR3 DNA reads as TGTGCCAGCAGTATTATGGGGGGCCGTTGGGAAAAACTGTTTTTT. Its protein is CASSIMGGRWEKLFF.

The chain is built from TRBV20-1 and TRBJ2-7; D is uncertain. The CDR3 has 11 amino acids. Germline assignment: CDR1 DFQATT and CDR2 SNEGSKA (reference sequence). Trimming pared 5 bases from V and 6 bases from J, leaving 11 bases between. CDR3 in amino acids: CSASPRLEQYF. CDR3 DNA sequence: TGCAGTGCTTCCCCTCGGCTCGAGCAGTACTTC.

The rearrangement joins TRBV6-1 to TRBJ2-2; possibly TRBD1 for D (6 bases). This CDR3 contains 16 residues. V was shortened by 4 bases and J by 0 bases, with 12 bases between the two germline ends. The V gene's germline CDR1 is MNHNS and CDR2 SASEGT. CDR3 in DNA: TGTGCCAGCAGTGGGCTCAGGGGCGCGAACACCGGGGAGCTGTTTTTT. Protein product: CASSGLRGANTGELFF.

This clone appeared a single time. The J gene is TRBJ2-2, the V gene TRBV19, with D unresolved. The germline V and J ends were trimmed by 6 bases and 4 bases, with 12 bases remaining between them. The germline V gene encodes CDR1 LNHDA and CDR2 SQIVND (reference sequence). The CDR3 length is 14 residues. CDR3 amino acids: CASSLGYITGELFF. The CDR3, as DNA: TGTGCCAGTAGCCTGGGGTATATCACCGGGGAGCTGTTTTTT.